The next 20 T cell receptor beta chains were all read from a single sample in a study of cytomegalovirus exposure and HLA in healthy donors. The PCR used 60 Vbeta and 13 Jbeta primers. Sequencing was performed with immunoSEQ multiplex PCR; in TCRdb, only in-frame clones are kept and a portion is missing. Seen here are 180,000 or so clones, more than 60% observed once, and the top ten hold around 7.7%. Sequenced: PBMCs. Every receptor here comes from a woman aged 40 to 49 in good health and CMV-seropositive.

This chain joins TRBV5-1 and TRBJ2-1; 8 bases line up with TRBD2. The germline gives CDR1 SGHRS, CDR2 YFSETQ. V was pared by 1 base and J by 4 bases, with 4 bases of the junction left unmatched. The CDR3 sequence is 15 residues long. The CDR3 is CASSLTSGTYNEQFF. CDR3 DNA: TGCGCCAGCAGCTTGACTAGCGGCACGTACAATGAGCAGTTCTTC.

The chain has TRBV5-4 and TRBJ1-6, with D perhaps matching TRBD1 (5 bases). With 4 bases removed from V and 2 bases from J, the gap between germline ends came to 10 bases. The CDR3 length is 15 residues. The germline gives CDR1 SGHNT, CDR2 YYREEE (reference sequence). DNA of the CDR3: TGTGCCAGCAGCGCCCAAGGGGCCTATAATTCACCCCTCCACTTT. This gives the protein CASSAQGAYNSPLHF.

The chain has TRBV7-3 and TRBJ2-1; D not resolved. The CDR3 has 15 amino acids. The germline V and J ends were trimmed by 1 base and 5 bases, with 12 bases remaining between them. The germline V gene encodes CDR1 SGHTA and CDR2 FQGTGA. The CDR3 coding sequence is TGTGCCAGCAGCTTAAACAACCTTAAAGACAATGAGCAGTTCTTC. It yields the protein CASSLNNLKDNEQFF.

The chain couples TRBV6-5 to TRBJ1-1; a weak D match, TRBD1 (5 bases). The length of the CDR3 is 14 residues. From germline, CDR1 is MNHEY and CDR2 SVGAGI. V was pared by 4 bases and J by 0 bases, with 9 bases between. CDR3 sequence reads: CASSWGVLNTEAFF. The CDR3 nucleotides are TGTGCCAGCAGTTGGGGGGTATTGAACACTGAAGCTTTCTTT.

V is TRBV14 and J is TRBJ2-1; TRBD2 agrees at 9 bases. Germline V lookup: CDR1 SGHDN, CDR2 FVKESK. V dropped 1 base and J dropped 5; count of bases not matched to a gene: 15. This CDR3 spans 19 amino acids. This CDR3 reads CASSQGGLAGWYSNNEQFF. The DNA of the CDR3 is TGTGCCAGCAGCCAAGGGGGTCTAGCGGGGTGGTACAGCAACAATGAGCAGTTCTTC.

The chain links TRBV28 to TRBJ2-2; no definite D call. Germline CDR1 reads MDHEN; CDR2 reads SYDVKM. There are 15 residues in the CDR3. The V gene lost 10 bases and the J gene lost 5 bases, with 20 bases spanning the gap. The CDR3 loop reads CATLPGTLQTGELFF. DNA for the CDR3: TGTGCCACCCTTCCGGGTACTCTTCAGACCGGGGAGCTGTTTTTT.

The chain uses TRBV6-5 and TRBJ1-1; D is unclear. V was cut by 0 bases and J by 8 bases, with 13 bases left in between. In germline, CDR1 is MNHEY, CDR2 SVGAGI. This CDR3 is 14 amino acids long. CDR3 in amino acids: CASSYSNFGGEAFF. The CDR3 DNA is TGTGCCAGCAGTTACTCGAATTTCGGAGGGGAAGCTTTCTTT.

The rearrangement links TRBV27 to TRBJ2-1; 8 positions agree with TRBD2. The V gene end was trimmed by 8 bases and the J gene end by 8 bases; junction bases not matched to a gene: 8. Germline CDR1 MNHEY, CDR2 SMNVEV (reference sequence). The CDR3 is 13 residues long. CDR3 nucleotides: TGTGCCAGCGTGAGCGGGAGAGGCCATGAGCAGTTCTTC. Translation gives CASVSGRGHEQFF.

The chain combines TRBV4-1 with TRBJ2-3, with D perhaps matching TRBD2 (5 bases). The CDR3 is 15 residues long. The germline V and J ends were trimmed by 0 bases and 6 bases, with 13 bases remaining between them. Germline CDR1 MGHRA, CDR2 YSYEKL. For the CDR3, the DNA is TGCGCCAGCAGCCAAGATGGTATGAGGGCGGATACGCAGTATTTT. It yields the protein CASSQDGMRADTQYF.

The chain carries TRBV18 and TRBJ2-1, with 14 bases fitting TRBD2. J gave up 8 bases and V 3 bases, and 6 bases lay outside the gene matches. This CDR3 comprises 16 residues. Germline V CDR1 and CDR2: KGHSH, LQKENI. The CDR3 sequence: CASSPPTSGRVYEQFF. CDR3 bases: TGTGCCAGCTCACCCCCGACTAGCGGGAGGGTCTATGAGCAGTTCTTC.

This clone was seen a handful of times. The genes are TRBV19 and TRBJ1-2; D is uncertain. The length of the CDR3 is 16 residues. Germline values: CDR1 LNHDA, CDR2 SQIVND (reference sequence). V gave up 6 bases and J gave up 2 bases, with 19 bases separating them. CDR3 DNA: TGTGCCAGTAGCCTCAAAGCTGGAGGGCCCAACTATGGCTACACCTTC. It yields the protein CASSLKAGGPNYGYTF.

V usage is TRBV2 and J usage is TRBJ2-7; no definite D call. Trimming stripped 5 bases from V and 3 bases from J, with 17 bases between. Looked up from germline, CDR1 is SNHLY and CDR2 is FYNNEI. The CDR3 spans 15 residues. The DNA of the CDR3 is TGTGCCAGCAGTTTGCACGAGAGCCGAGACTACGAGCAGTACTTC. Encoded protein: CASSLHESRDYEQYF.

The chain combines TRBV10-3 with TRBJ2-7, with TRBD2 matching 10 bases. CDR1 ENHRY and CDR2 SYGVKD come from the germline V gene. V lost 3 bases to trimming and J lost 7 bases; unmatched junction nucleotides: 6. This CDR3 is built from 14 residues. In nucleotides, the CDR3 is TGTGCCATCAGTGACCTAGCGGGAGCGGGTGAGCAGTACTTC. Translation gives CAISDLAGAGEQYF.

This clone came up once. This chain links TRBV5-4 with TRBJ1-1; a weak D match, TRBD1 (5 bases). Deletions cut 5 bases from V and 3 bases from J, with 14 bases between. Germline V gene sequence: CDR1 SGHNT, CDR2 YYREEE (reference sequence). The length of the CDR3 is 14 residues. The CDR3 loop is CASSTMGGYTEAFF. CDR3 coding DNA: TGTGCCAGCAGTACCATGGGGGGTTACACTGAAGCTTTCTTT.

With regard to this clone: Relative to the germline gene, one junction end is altered; a read error may explain this. The rearrangement uses TRBV2 and TRBJ2-7; D may be TRBD1 (5 bases). From germline, CDR1 is SNHLY and CDR2 FYNNEI. The CDR3 extends over 14 amino acids. The CDR3 protein is CATSTGFTTYEQYF. CDR3 in DNA: TGTGCCACCAGTACAGGATTTACAACCTACGAGCAGTACTTC.

This chain links TRBV19 with TRBJ1-5; no clear D. V gave up 1 base and J gave up 1 base, with 14 bases separating them. CDR3 length: 17 amino acids. Per germline, CDR1 LNHDA and CDR2 SQIVND (reference sequence). This CDR3 is CASSIGSGEWSNQPQHF. DNA for the CDR3: TGTGCCAGTAGTATAGGGTCTGGGGAGTGGAGCAATCAGCCCCAGCATTTT.

This clone has a handful of counts. The rearrangement uses TRBV21-1 and TRBJ2-1; the table names TRBD2, a call not compared with the DNA. TRBV21-1 is a known pseudogene. The CDR3 is 18 amino acids. This chain's CDR3 is CASSKDLSLGSGYNEQFF. The CDR3 DNA sequence: TGTGCCAGCAGCAAAGATTTAAGTTTGGGGTCGGGGTACAATGAGCAGTTCTTC.

V is TRBV25-1 and J is TRBJ1-5, with D perhaps TRBD1 (5 bases). There are 14 residues in the CDR3. Germline V lookup: CDR1 MGHDK, CDR2 SYGVNS. Between the trimmed V and J ends, which lost 8 bases and 2 bases, there was a span of 13 bases. The CDR3 sequence is CASEQAGGNQPQHF. The CDR3 DNA sequence: TGTGCCAGCGAACAGGCCGGCGGCAATCAGCCCCAGCATTTT.

The genes are TRBV28 and TRBJ2-2; D is perhaps TRBD1 (6 bases). Germline V gene sequence: CDR1 MDHEN, CDR2 SYDVKM. Between the trimmed V and J ends, which lost 3 bases and 5 bases, there was a span of 22 bases. CDR3 length equals 18 residues. The CDR3: CASSFRARGHGWTGELFF. CDR3 sequence (DNA): TGTGCCAGCAGTTTCAGGGCCAGGGGCCATGGATGGACCGGGGAGCTGTTTTTT. Full variable domain (rest looked up from reference TRBV28 and TRBJ2-2): DVKVTQSSRYLVKRTGEKVFLECVQDMDHENMFWYRQDPGLGLRLIYFSYDVKMKEKGDIPEGYSVSREKKERFSLILESASTNQTSMYLCASSFRARGHGWTGELFFGEGSRLTVL.

V is TRBV7-3 and J is TRBJ2-7; TRBD1 might be the D (6 bases). CDR1 is SGHTA and CDR2 is FQGTGA in the germline V gene. V was cut by 5 bases and J by 4 bases, with 21 bases left in between. This CDR3 contains 16 residues. CDR3: CASSHGGTGWRYEQYF. The CDR3 nucleotides are TGTGCCAGCAGCCATGGGGGCACAGGGTGGAGATACGAGCAGTACTTC. The full variable domain, completed using reference TRBV7-3 and TRBJ2-7, is GAGVSQTPSNKVTEKGKYVELRCDPISGHTALYWYRQSLGQGPEFLIYFQGTGAADDSGLPNDRFFAVRPEGSVSTLKIQRTERGDSAVYLCASSHGGTGWRYEQYFGPGTRLTVT.